This T cell receptor (beta chain) was sequenced during a study of T-cell reconstitution after alpha-beta-depleted transplantation in children. With 4 bases removed from V and 1 base from J, the gap between germline ends came to 12 bases. This CDR3 contains 15 residues. CDR1 is SGHNT, CDR2 YENEEA, per germline. As regards this clonotype: Its target is not known.

Study results and caveats: Counts and diversity of T cells one year after transplant came mostly from newly produced T cells.

Unique molecular identifiers were built into the TCRbeta library. In TCRdb, the PCR reads were re-called with MiXCR into one record per CDR3 protein. The sample shows 250,000 to 400,000 distinct CDR3 sequences, roughly 25% of them seen only once. The J gene is TRBJ2-3, the V gene TRBV11-3; D might be TRBD2 (5 bases). The clonotype originates from a male patient younger than 18 who had a stem cell transplant for acute lymphoblastic leukemia, so the T cells may come from the graft donor. The sample here was PBMCs, mostly from graft donor cells, taken 180 days after TCRalphabeta/CD19-depleted stem cell transplant. CDR3 sequence: CASSSPGTRTDTQYF. The CDR3 region has the DNA TGTGCCAGCAGCTCTCCGGGAACCCGCACAGATACGCAGTATTTT. Together with reference TRBV11-3 and TRBJ2-3, the CDR3 gives the full variable domain: EAGVVQSPRYKIIEKKQPVAFWCNPISGHNTLYWYLQNLGQGPELLIRYENEEAVDDSQLPKDRFSAERLKGVDSTLKIQPAELGDSAVYLCASSSPGTRTDTQYFGPGTRLTVL.